This T cell receptor beta chain was observed in a study of T cells in Graves' hyperthyroidism and ophthalmopathy. Study at large: The initial diagnosis was the point when peripheral blood was collected, ahead of any treatment.

Study-level findings and limits: For ophthalmopathy, model prediction preceded onset by a median about 6 months.

Germline V gives CDR1 SQVTM, CDR2 ANQGSEA. The CDR3 runs 15 residues. Trimming at V came to 8 bases and at J to 6 bases, leaving 13 bases not matched to a gene. At least ten counts were recorded for this clonotype. The antigen is unknown. RNA transcripts served as the template for amplifying TCR beta CDR3 regions. Carried out on the TCR CDR3, a first-round RT-PCR used the HTBI primer set. TCRdb re-called the multiplex PCR reads through MiXCR, storing one row per CDR3 protein. The repertoire consists of about 300,000 distinct CDR3 sequences, with roughly 13% occurring once and the leading ten covering roughly 7.7%. Patients aged 18 to 65 had newly diagnosed hyperthyroidism that had lasted under 2 months. PBMCs were obtained from under 13 ml fresh peripheral blood.

The chain has TRBV29-1 and TRBJ2-1; 10 bases line up with TRBD2. The sequencing sample was made of blood. This TCR was sampled from a middle-aged woman with Graves' hyperthyroidism. CDR3 sequence (DNA): TGCAGCTATCTAGCGGGAGAGATTAGGGGCAATGAGCAGTTCTTC. Residues: CSYLAGEIRGNEQFF.